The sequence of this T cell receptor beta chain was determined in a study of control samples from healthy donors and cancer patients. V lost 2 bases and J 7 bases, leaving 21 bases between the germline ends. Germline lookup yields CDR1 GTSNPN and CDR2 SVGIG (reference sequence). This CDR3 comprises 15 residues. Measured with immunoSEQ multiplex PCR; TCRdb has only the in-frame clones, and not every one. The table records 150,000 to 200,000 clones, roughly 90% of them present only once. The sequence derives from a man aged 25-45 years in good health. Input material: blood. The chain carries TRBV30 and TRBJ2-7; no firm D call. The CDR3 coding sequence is TGTGCCTGGAGTCCCTCACAGTTCGGAAAGGTAGAGCAGTACTTC. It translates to CAWSPSQFGKVEQYF. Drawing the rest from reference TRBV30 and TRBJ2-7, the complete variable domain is SQTIHQWPATLVQPVGSPLSLECTVEGTSNPNLYWYRQAAGRGLQLLFYSVGIGQISSEVPQNLSASRPQDRQFILSSKKLLLSDSGFYLCAWSPSQFGKVEQYFGPGTRLTVT.